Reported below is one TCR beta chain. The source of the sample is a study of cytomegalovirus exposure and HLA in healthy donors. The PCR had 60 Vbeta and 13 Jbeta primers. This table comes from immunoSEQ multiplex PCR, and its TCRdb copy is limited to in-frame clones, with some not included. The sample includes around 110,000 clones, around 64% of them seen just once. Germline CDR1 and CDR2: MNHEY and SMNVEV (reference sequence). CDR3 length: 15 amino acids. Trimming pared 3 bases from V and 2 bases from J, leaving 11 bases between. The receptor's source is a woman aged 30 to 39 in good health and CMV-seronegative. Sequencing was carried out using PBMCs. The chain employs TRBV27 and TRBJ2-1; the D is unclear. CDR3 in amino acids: CASSFNYRPYNEQFF. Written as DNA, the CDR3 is TGTGCCAGCAGTTTCAACTACCGGCCCTACAATGAGCAGTTCTTC.